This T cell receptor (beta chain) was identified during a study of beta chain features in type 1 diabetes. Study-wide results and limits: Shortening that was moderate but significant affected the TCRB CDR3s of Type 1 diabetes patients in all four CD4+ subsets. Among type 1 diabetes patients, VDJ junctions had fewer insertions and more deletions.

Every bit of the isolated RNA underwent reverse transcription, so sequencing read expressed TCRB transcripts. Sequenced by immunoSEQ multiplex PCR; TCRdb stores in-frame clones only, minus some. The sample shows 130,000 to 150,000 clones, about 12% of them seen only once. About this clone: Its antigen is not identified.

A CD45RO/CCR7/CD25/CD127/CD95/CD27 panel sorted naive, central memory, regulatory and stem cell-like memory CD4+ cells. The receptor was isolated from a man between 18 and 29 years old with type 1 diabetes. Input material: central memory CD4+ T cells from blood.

The CDR3 DNA is TGTGCCAGCAGCCCCCCGGGGATCGATGGCTACACCTTC. Translated, it gives CASSPPGIDGYTF. This rearrangement joins TRBV5-4 to TRBJ1-2; no reliable D call. Germline V gene sequence: CDR1 SGHNT, CDR2 YYREEE (reference sequence). V was trimmed by 4 bases and J by 6 bases, leaving 13 bases between them. The length of the CDR3 is 13 residues.